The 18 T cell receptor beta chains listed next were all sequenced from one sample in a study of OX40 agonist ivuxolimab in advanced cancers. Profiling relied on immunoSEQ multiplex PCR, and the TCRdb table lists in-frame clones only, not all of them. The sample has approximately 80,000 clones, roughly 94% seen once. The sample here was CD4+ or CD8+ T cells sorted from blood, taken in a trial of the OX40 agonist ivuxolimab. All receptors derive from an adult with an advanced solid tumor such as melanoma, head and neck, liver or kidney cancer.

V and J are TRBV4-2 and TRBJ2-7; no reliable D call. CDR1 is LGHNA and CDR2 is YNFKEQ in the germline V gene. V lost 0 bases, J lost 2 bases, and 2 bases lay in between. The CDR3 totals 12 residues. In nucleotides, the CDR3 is TGTGCCAGCAGCCAAGAAACCTACGAGCAGTACTTC. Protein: CASSQETYEQYF.

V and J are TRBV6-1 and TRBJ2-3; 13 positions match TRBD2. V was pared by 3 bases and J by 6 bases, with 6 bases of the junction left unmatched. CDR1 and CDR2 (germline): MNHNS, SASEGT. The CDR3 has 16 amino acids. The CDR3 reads CASSESLAGGQDTQYF. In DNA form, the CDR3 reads TGTGCCAGCAGTGAGTCACTAGCGGGGGGGCAGGATACGCAGTATTTT.

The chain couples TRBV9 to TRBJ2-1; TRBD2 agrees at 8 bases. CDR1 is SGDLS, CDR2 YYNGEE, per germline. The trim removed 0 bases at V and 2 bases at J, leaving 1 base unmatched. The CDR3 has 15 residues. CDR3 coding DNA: TGTGCCAGCAGCGTAGTGGGACTAGCCTACAATGAGCAGTTCTTC. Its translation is CASSVVGLAYNEQFF.

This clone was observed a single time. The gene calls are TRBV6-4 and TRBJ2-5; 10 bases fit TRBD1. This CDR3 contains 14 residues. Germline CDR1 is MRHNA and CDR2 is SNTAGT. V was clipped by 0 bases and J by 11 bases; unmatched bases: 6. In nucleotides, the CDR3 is TGTGCCAGCAGTGACTCCCCGGACAGGGGGAAGCAGTACTTC. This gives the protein CASSDSPDRGKQYF.

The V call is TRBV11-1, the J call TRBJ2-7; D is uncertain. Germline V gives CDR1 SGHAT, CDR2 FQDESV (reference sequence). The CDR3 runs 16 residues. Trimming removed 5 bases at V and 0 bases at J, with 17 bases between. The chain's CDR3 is CASSHNAAAYSYEQYF. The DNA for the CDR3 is TGTGCCAGCAGCCACAACGCAGCCGCCTACTCCTACGAGCAGTACTTC.

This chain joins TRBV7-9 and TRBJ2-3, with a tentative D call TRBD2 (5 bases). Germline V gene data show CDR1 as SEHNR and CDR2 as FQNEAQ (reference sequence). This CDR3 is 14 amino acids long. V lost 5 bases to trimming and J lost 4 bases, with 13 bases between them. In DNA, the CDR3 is TGTGCCAGCAGCCCCCGGGATCACGCAGATACGCAGTATTTT. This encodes CASSPRDHADTQYF.

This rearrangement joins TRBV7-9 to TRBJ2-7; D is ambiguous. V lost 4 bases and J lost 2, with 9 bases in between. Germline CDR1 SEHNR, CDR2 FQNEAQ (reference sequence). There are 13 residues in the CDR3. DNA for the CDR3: TGTGCCAGCAGCTGGGCAGCTACCTACGAGCAGTACTTC. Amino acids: CASSWAATYEQYF.

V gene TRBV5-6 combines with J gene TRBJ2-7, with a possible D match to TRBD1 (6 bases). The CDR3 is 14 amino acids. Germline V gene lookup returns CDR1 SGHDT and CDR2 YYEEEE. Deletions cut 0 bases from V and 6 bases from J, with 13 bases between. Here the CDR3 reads CASSLVRQESEQYF. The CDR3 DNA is TGTGCCAGCAGCTTGGTGAGACAGGAGAGCGAGCAGTACTTC.

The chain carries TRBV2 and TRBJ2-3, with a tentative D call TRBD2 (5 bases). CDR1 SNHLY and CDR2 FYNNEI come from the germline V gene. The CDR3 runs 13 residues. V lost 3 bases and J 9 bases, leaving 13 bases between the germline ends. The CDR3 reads CASSDGPSGTQYF. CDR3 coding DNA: TGTGCCAGCAGTGACGGTCCCTCGGGGACGCAGTATTTT.

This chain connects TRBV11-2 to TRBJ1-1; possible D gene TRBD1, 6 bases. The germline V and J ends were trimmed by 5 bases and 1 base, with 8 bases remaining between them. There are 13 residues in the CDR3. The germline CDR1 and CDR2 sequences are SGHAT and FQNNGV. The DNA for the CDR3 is TGTGCCAGCAGCATAGGGGGGAACACTGAAGCTTTCTTT. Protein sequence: CASSIGGNTEAFF.

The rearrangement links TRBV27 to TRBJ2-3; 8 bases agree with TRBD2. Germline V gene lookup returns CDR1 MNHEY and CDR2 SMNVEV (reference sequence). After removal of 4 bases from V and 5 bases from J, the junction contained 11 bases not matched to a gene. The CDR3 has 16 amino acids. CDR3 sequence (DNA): TGTGCCAGCAGTTCCCGGGGAGCGGGAGTGATAGATACGCAGTATTTT. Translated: CASSSRGAGVIDTQYF.

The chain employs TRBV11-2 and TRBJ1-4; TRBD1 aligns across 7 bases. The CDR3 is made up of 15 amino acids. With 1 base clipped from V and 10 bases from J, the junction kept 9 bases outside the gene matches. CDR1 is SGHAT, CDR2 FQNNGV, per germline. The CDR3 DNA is TGTGCCAGCAGCTTAGCTTCAGGGGGTTACGGAAAACTGTTTTTT. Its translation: CASSLASGGYGKLFF.

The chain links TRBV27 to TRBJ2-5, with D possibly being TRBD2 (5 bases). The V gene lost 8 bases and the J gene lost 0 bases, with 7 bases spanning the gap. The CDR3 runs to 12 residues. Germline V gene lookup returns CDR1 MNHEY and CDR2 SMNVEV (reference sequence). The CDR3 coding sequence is TGTGCCAGCGGAGCGGACCAAGAGACCCAGTACTTC. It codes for CASGADQETQYF.

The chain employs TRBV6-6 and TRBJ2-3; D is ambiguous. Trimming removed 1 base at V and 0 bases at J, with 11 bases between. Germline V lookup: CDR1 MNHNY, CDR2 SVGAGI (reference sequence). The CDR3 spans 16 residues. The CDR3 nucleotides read TGTGCCAGCAGTTACTTTAACCCCCTCAGCACAGATACGCAGTATTTT. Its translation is CASSYFNPLSTDTQYF.

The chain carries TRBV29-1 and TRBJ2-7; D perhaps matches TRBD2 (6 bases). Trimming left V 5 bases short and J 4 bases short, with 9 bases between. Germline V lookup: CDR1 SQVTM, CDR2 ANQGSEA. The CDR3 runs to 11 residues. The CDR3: CSVSEGYEQYF. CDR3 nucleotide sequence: TGCAGCGTTTCGGAGGGATACGAGCAGTACTTC.

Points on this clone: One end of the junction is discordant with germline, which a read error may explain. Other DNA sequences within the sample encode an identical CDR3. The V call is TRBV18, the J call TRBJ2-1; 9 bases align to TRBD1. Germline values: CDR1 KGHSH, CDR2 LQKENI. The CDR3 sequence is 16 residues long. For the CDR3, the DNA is TGCGCCAGCTCACCAAAAGGACAGGGGTACTACAATGAGCAGTTCTTC. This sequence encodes CASSPKGQGYYNEQFF.

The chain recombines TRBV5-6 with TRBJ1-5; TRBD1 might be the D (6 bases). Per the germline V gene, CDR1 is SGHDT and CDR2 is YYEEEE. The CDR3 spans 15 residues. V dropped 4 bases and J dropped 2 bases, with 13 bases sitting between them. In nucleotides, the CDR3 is TGTGCCAGCAGCAACAGGGAATCGGGCAATCAGCCCCAGCATTTT. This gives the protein CASSNRESGNQPQHF.

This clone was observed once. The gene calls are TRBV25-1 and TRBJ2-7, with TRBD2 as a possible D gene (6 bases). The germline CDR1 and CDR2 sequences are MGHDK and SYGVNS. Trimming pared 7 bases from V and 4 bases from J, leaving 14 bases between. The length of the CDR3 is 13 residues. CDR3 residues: CASNAGGFYEQYF. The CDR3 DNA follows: TGTGCCAGCAACGCAGGAGGGTTTTACGAGCAGTACTTC.